Described below is a single T cell receptor (beta chain) sequence and its context. The source of the sample is a study of blood T cell repertoires in COVID-19. Study-level information: The United States, Italy and Spain provided the acute and convalescent COVID-19 samples. Sources were T cells, B-cell-depleted T cells, or PBMCs; the material itself was cDNA or gDNA.

The V end was cut by 6 bases, the J end by 4 bases, with 11 bases between. The CDR3 loop spans 13 amino acids. The germline V gene encodes CDR1 SGHRS and CDR2 YFSETQ. Assay used: immunoSEQ multiplex PCR; TCRdb lists only in-frame clones, some missing. The sample lists roughly 200,000 clones; roughly 88% were seen once. The chain carries TRBV5-1 and TRBJ1-3; the D is unclear. Material for sequencing was peripheral blood. This TCR was recovered from a man aged 18 to 35 with active or convalescent COVID-19. Here the CDR3 DNA reads TGCGCCAGCAAACCCGGGGAAGGAAACACCATATATTTT. It specifies CASKPGEGNTIYF.